This T cell receptor (beta chain) was recovered during a study of OX40 agonist ivuxolimab in advanced cancers. General study points: At doses 0.1 to 3.0 mg/kg, CD4+ and CD8+ clones expanded.

The CDR3 runs 13 residues. From germline, CDR1 is WNHNN and CDR2 SYGVQD (reference sequence). V lost 7 bases and J lost 0, with 9 bases in between. A word on this clone: The antigen is not known.

Assay: immunoSEQ multiplex PCR; the TCRdb copy retains only in-frame clones and omits some. The data contain 30,000 to 40,000 clones, about 92% of them singletons. The material was CD4+ or CD8+ T cells sorted from blood, obtained in a trial of the OX40 agonist ivuxolimab. The TCR originated in an adult with an advanced solid tumor such as melanoma, head and neck, liver or kidney cancer. The chain recombines TRBV10-1 with TRBJ1-1; D is undetermined. The CDR3 spells CASTAGMNTEAFF. CDR3 DNA sequence: TGCGCCAGCACGGCAGGCATGAACACTGAAGCTTTCTTT.